The rows below give T cell receptor beta chains drawn from one sample of a study of cytotoxic CD8 clonotypes in ibrutinib-treated CLL. The assay was immunoSEQ multiplex PCR, and TCRdb's table has in-frame clones only and misses some. The sample holds about 300,000 clones, 70% to 80% seen once. Sequencing used PBMCs, obtained at disease progression, from a patient treated with ibrutinib. Every receptor here comes from a human donor with chronic lymphocytic leukemia. The CDR3 runs from the conserved cysteine through the conserved F or W. Fields, in order: V gene, clone size, D gene, J gene, CDR3 DNA, CDR3 protein. D genes are given only for firm matches. Some rows mark clone size as missing; the rest say once, few, many or name a class of expanded clone.

V: TRBV10-3
size: few
D: .
J: TRBJ2-7
DNA: TGTGCCTCCGGGGTTCGGGACGAGCAGTACTTC
CDR3: CASGVRDEQYF

V: TRBV4-1
size: .
D: TRBD1
J: TRBJ2-7
DNA: TGCGCCAGCAGCCACGGGGTCGGGCAGGGGGCGTACGAGCAGTACTTC
CDR3: CASSHGVGQGAYEQYF

V: TRBV14
size: .
D: TRBD1
J: TRBJ2-2
DNA: TGTGCCAGCAGCCTCCGGGACAGCTTCACCGGGGAGCTGTTTTTT
CDR3: CASSLRDSFTGELFF

V: TRBV4-2
size: once
D: .
J: TRBJ2-5
DNA: TGTGCCAGCAGCCTACTCGCTGGAGACCAGTACTTC
CDR3: CASSLLAGDQYF

V: TRBV4-1
size: .
D: TRBD1
J: TRBJ1-1
DNA: TGCGCCAGCAGCCAAAAACAGGGGACCACTGAAGCTTTCTTT
CDR3: CASSQKQGTTEAFF

V: TRBV6-5
size: .
D: TRBD2
J: TRBJ2-5
DNA: TGTGCCAGCCGCCAAAGCGGGAGCAGGCAAGAGACCCAGTACTTC
CDR3: CASRQSGSRQETQYF

V: TRBV2
size: once
D: TRBD1
J: TRBJ2-1
DNA: TGTGCCAGTGGACAGGGAGACTACAATGAGCAGTTCTTC
CDR3: CASGQGDYNEQFF

V: TRBV27
size: .
D: TRBD2
J: TRBJ2-7
DNA: TGTGCCAGCAGTTCTCCTAAGCGGGGGCTCTACGAGCAGTACTTC
CDR3: CASSSPKRGLYEQYF

V: TRBV5-4
size: .
D: .
J: TRBJ1-3
DNA: TGTGCCAGCAGCAGCTCGGCCGGCAACACCATATATTTT
CDR3: CASSSSAGNTIYF

V: TRBV5-4
size: .
D: .
J: TRBJ2-7
DNA: TGTGCCAGCAGCCGACTTAGCTCCTACGAGCAGTACTTC
CDR3: CASSRLSSYEQYF

V: TRBV4-2
size: once
D: TRBD2
J: TRBJ2-2
DNA: TGTGCCAGCAGCCGCGGCAAGCGGGATCAGAACACCGGGGAGCTGTTTTTT
CDR3: CASSRGKRDQNTGELFF

V: TRBV2
size: .
D: .
J: TRBJ2-5
DNA: TGTGCCAGCAGAAGACTAGGTGGAGAGACCCAGTACTTC
CDR3: CASRRLGGETQYF

V: TRBV19
size: .
D: TRBD1
J: TRBJ1-4
DNA: TGTGCCAGTAGTACCTGGCCAGGGGGCCCTGAAAAACTGTTTTTT
CDR3: CASSTWPGGPEKLFF

V: TRBV14
size: .
D: .
J: TRBJ2-7
DNA: TGTGCCAGCAGCCAAGATTGGGCCAGGGACTACGAGCAGTACTTC
CDR3: CASSQDWARDYEQYF

V: TRBV29-1
size: once
D: .
J: TRBJ2-7
DNA: TGCAGCGTTGTTGTCGGCACCTACGAGCAGTACTTC
CDR3: CSVVVGTYEQYF

V: TRBV28
size: .
D: TRBD1
J: TRBJ2-7
DNA: TGTGCCAGCAGTTTACCCTGGACAGGACGGGCATATTACGAGCAGTACTTC
CDR3: CASSLPWTGRAYYEQYF

V: TRBV15
size: .
D: TRBD1
J: TRBJ2-7
DNA: TGTGCCACCAGCAGAATGGACAGGGACTCCGAGCAGTACTTC
CDR3: CATSRMDRDSEQYF

V: TRBV7-6
size: .
D: .
J: TRBJ2-7
DNA: TGTGCCAGCAGCTTAGATATCGGGGCCGGTGAGCAGTACTTC
CDR3: CASSLDIGAGEQYF

V: TRBV7-9
size: once
D: .
J: TRBJ1-4
DNA: TGTGCCAGCAGCTTACTTTCCGGGTTCGGGGAAAAACTGTTTTTT
CDR3: CASSLLSGFGEKLFF

V: TRBV6-5
size: .
D: TRBD2
J: TRBJ2-3
DNA: TGTGCCAGCAGGGGACTAGCGGGCACAGATACGCAGTATTTT
CDR3: CASRGLAGTDTQYF